These T cell receptor beta chains were read from a single sample in a study of T-cell memory formation after mild COVID-19. MiXCR, applied by TCRdb to the 5' RACE reads, yields one record per CDR3 protein. The sample includes 400,000 to 500,000 distinct CDR3 sequences, about a sixth of them seen just once. What was sequenced was PBMCs or a T cell subset sorted from them (not recorded which). These receptors were obtained from a man between 18 and 35 years old who had mild COVID-19 (a few samples of this study predate the infection). Cell type and time point are not known. CDR3s include the opening cysteine and the closing phenylalanine or tryptophan. Fields, in order: CDR3 DNA, CDR3 protein, V gene, D gene, clone size, J gene. D genes are given only for firm matches. Some rows have no size entry. The others give once, few or many, or a class for an expanded clone.

CDR3nt: TGCAGCGTTGAAACCTCTGGGGCCAACGTCCTGACTTTC
CDR3aa: CSVETSGANVLTF
v_gene: TRBV29-1
d_gene: NA
abundance: NA
j_gene: TRBJ2-6

CDR3nt: TGTGCCAGCAGCGTGGGGGTAGAGGGTGGCTACACCTTC
CDR3aa: CASSVGVEGGYTF
v_gene: TRBV9
d_gene: NA
abundance: NA
j_gene: TRBJ1-2

CDR3nt: TGTGCCAGCAGCCAAGACCGAGTGAGAGAGCAGTACTTC
CDR3aa: CASSQDRVREQYF
v_gene: TRBV7-9
d_gene: NA
abundance: few
j_gene: TRBJ2-7

CDR3nt: TGCGCCAGCAGCCAAAGGGACAGTCGGGAGACCCAGTACTTC
CDR3aa: CASSQRDSRETQYF
v_gene: TRBV4-1
d_gene: TRBD1
abundance: NA
j_gene: TRBJ2-5

CDR3nt: TGTGCCAGCAGGGACGGTTCTGGCTACACCTTC
CDR3aa: CASRDGSGYTF
v_gene: TRBV7-3
d_gene: NA
abundance: few
j_gene: TRBJ1-2

CDR3nt: TGTGCCAGCAGCTCGTTACAGATTATGAACACTGAAGCTTTCTTT
CDR3aa: CASSSLQIMNTEAFF
v_gene: TRBV5-5
d_gene: NA
abundance: many
j_gene: TRBJ1-1

CDR3nt: TGCGCCGGAAACAGGGGGAATGAGGATCAGCCCCAGCATTTT
CDR3aa: CAGNRGNEDQPQHF
v_gene: TRBV5-1
d_gene: TRBD1
abundance: NA
j_gene: TRBJ1-5

CDR3nt: TGTGCCAGCAGCGACCGGGACAGGGACTACGAGCAGTACTTC
CDR3aa: CASSDRDRDYEQYF
v_gene: TRBV2
d_gene: TRBD1
abundance: many
j_gene: TRBJ2-7

CDR3nt: TGTGCCAGCAGCACTACAGGGAGGGCACAAGAGACCCAGTACTTC
CDR3aa: CASSTTGRAQETQYF
v_gene: TRBV7-8
d_gene: NA
abundance: few
j_gene: TRBJ2-5

CDR3nt: TGTGCCAGCAGCGCATACAGGGGGATCGGGGAGCTGTTTTTT
CDR3aa: CASSAYRGIGELFF
v_gene: TRBV9
d_gene: TRBD1
abundance: few
j_gene: TRBJ2-2

CDR3nt: TGTGCCAGCAGCTATAGCGGGGGGGCGGGGGAGCAGTACTTC
CDR3aa: CASSYSGGAGEQYF
v_gene: TRBV6-5
d_gene: TRBD2
abundance: many
j_gene: TRBJ2-7